This TCR beta chain originates from a study of PD-1 blockade in classical Hodgkin lymphoma. Details on this clone: As yet, its antigen is unknown.

The sample's time point: cycle 4 day 1 (C4D1), after more than 5 weeks of nivolumab. No patient escaped relapse after autologous stem cell transplantation, and brentuximab vedotin exposure varied. Here immunoSEQ multiplex PCR was the method, and the copy in TCRdb shows in-frame clones only, minus some. This table has 40,000 to 50,000 clones, 60% to 80% appearing once. General study findings and limits: Whoever responded completely had baseline diversity much like that seen in newly diagnosed patients.

Specimen: peripheral blood mononuclear cells (PBMCs), collected before the fourth cycle of nivolumab. This clonotype originated in a human donor with classical Hodgkin lymphoma.

Here the CDR3 reads CASSFSQGDRGRGSPLHF. CDR3 DNA sequence: TGTGCCAGCAGCTTCTCCCAAGGGGACAGGGGAAGAGGTTCACCCCTCCACTTT. This sequence joins TRBV13 and TRBJ1-6; the match to TRBD1 covers 10 bases. This CDR3 spans 18 amino acids. CDR1 PRHDT and CDR2 FYEKMQ come from the germline V gene (reference sequence). The J segment lost 9 bases and the V segment lost 3 bases, leaving 14 bases of the junction unmatched.